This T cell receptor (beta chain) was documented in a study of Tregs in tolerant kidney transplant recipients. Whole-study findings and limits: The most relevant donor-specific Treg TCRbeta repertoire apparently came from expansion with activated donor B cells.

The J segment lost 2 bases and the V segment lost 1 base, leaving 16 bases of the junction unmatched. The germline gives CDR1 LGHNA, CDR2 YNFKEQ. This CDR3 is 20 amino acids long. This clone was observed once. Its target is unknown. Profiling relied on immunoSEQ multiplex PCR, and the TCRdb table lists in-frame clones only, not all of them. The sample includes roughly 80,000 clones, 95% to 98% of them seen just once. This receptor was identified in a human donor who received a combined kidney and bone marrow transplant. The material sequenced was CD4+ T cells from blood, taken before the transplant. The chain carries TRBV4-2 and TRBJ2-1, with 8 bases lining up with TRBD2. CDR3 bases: TGTGCCAGCAGCCAAGGGTCCTCGGGAGGGACGCTTGGGGCCTACAATGAGCAGTTCTTC. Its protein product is CASSQGSSGGTLGAYNEQFF.